The 27 T cell receptor beta chains presented below share a single source sample, sequenced in a study of blood T cells in healthy people across ages. Through a sample-barcoded 5' primer and a J-beta primer mix, a second PCR was run for about 6 to 11 cycles. One entry per CDR3 protein results from TCRdb running MiXCR on the 5' RACE reads. The table includes hundreds of thousands of distinct CDR3 sequences, 49% detected once. Sample: blood. These receptors were collected from a woman aged 60-75 years in good health.

The genes are TRBV2 and TRBJ1-1, with D uncertain. This CDR3 region has 13 residues. The germline V and J ends were trimmed by 7 bases and 3 bases, with 12 bases remaining between them. Looked up from germline, CDR1 is SNHLY and CDR2 is FYNNEI. CDR3 in DNA: TGTGCCAGCATGGCGGGGTCGGACACTGAAGCTTTCTTT. This encodes CASMAGSDTEAFF.

This clonotype turned up a few times. The rearrangement uses TRBV25-1 and TRBJ2-5, with 9 bases that match TRBD2. Germline CDR1 and CDR2: MGHDK and SYGVNS. Trimming at V came to 0 bases and at J to 4 bases, leaving 6 bases not matched to a gene. CDR3 length equals 16 residues. CDR3: CASSEYGGRARETQYF. The CDR3, as DNA: TGTGCCAGCAGTGAATATGGCGGGAGGGCCCGAGAGACCCAGTACTTC.

The rearrangement links TRBV6-2 or TRBV6-3 to TRBJ1-1; D gene unclear. V gave up 0 bases and J gave up 12 bases, with 11 bases separating them. This CDR3 contains 12 residues. Germline loops: CDR1 MNHEY, CDR2 SVGEGT. The CDR3, as DNA: TGTGCCAGCAGTTACTCGATGGGTGTTACTTTCTTT. It translates to CASSYSMGVTFF.

A few counts support this clonotype. This rearrangement joins TRBV3-1 to TRBJ2-5, with 7 bases fitting TRBD2. After removal of 4 bases from V and 5 bases from J, the junction contained 4 bases not matched to a gene. The CDR3 loop spans 13 amino acids. From germline, CDR1 is LGHDT and CDR2 YNNKEL (reference sequence). The CDR3, as DNA: TGTGCCAGCAGCCGGCGGGAGCGGGAGACCCAGTACTTC. It encodes CASSRRERETQYF.

The rearrangement links TRBV20-1 to TRBJ2-4; 9 nucleotides agree with TRBD2. The end of the DNA is better explained by TRBJ2-7, so the J call may be wrong. This CDR3 comprises 12 residues. Germline assignment: CDR1 DFQATT and CDR2 SNEGSKA (reference sequence). Written as DNA, the CDR3 is TGCAGTGTTAACAGCGGGAGGTACGAGCAGTACTTC. This sequence encodes CSVNSGRYEQYF.

This clonotype was detected only a few times. The V gene is TRBV12-3 or TRBV12-4, the J gene TRBJ2-7, with D maybe TRBD2 (6 bases). This CDR3 is built from 15 residues. V gave up 6 bases and J gave up 7 bases, with 22 bases separating them. CDR3 DNA: TGTGCCAGCAGCCCCCGCGAAATCACTAGCAATGAGCAGTACTTC. Translation gives CASSPREITSNEQYF.

This chain connects TRBV7-9 to TRBJ1-2, with D unresolved. Germline CDR1 reads SEHNR; CDR2 reads FQNEAQ (reference sequence). CDR3 length equals 12 residues. Between the trimmed V and J ends, which lost 5 bases and 5 bases, there was a span of 9 bases. The CDR3 sequence: CASSLDKYGYTF. CDR3 DNA sequence: TGTGCCAGCAGCCTCGACAAGTATGGCTACACCTTC.

J is TRBJ2-1 and V is TRBV10-3; D is undetermined. The J call may be wrong; the DNA end is better matched by TRBJ2-7. Per germline, CDR1 ENHRY and CDR2 SYGVKD. This CDR3 region has 12 residues. The CDR3 nucleotides read TGTGCCATCAGTGAGTCGCGCAATGAGCAGTACTTC. This sequence encodes CAISESRNEQYF.

The table lists this clonotype with a count of one. The V gene is TRBV20-1, the J gene TRBJ2-3; tentative D call: TRBD2 (5 bases). With 3 bases removed from V and 0 bases from J, the gap between germline ends came to 16 bases. Germline values: CDR1 DFQATT, CDR2 SNEGSKA (reference sequence). This CDR3 is 16 amino acids long. The CDR3 DNA reads as TGCAGTGCTAGTGGTCGGGATAAATCTAGCACAGATACGCAGTATTTT. Its protein is CSASGRDKSSTDTQYF.

The chain uses TRBV14 and TRBJ2-7; 9 bases agree with TRBD2. CDR3 length equals 15 residues. Germline V CDR1 and CDR2: SGHDN, FVKESK. V shed 1 base and J 3 bases; nucleotides not matched to a gene: 4. DNA for the CDR3: TGTGCCAGCAGCCAAGGACTAGCGGATTACTACGAGCAGTACTTC. Its translation is CASSQGLADYYEQYF.

The chain couples TRBV28 to TRBJ2-5, with TRBD2 matching 10 bases. Trimming cost V 8 bases and J 2 bases; bases outside gene matches: 8. This CDR3 has 15 residues. Germline-derived CDR1 and CDR2 are MDHEN and SYDVKM. The CDR3: CASGPSGRVQETQYF. The CDR3 DNA is TGTGCCAGCGGGCCTAGCGGGAGAGTGCAAGAGACCCAGTACTTC.

The J gene is TRBJ2-1, the V gene TRBV20-1; 9 positions match TRBD2. CDR3 length: 17 residues. V was clipped by 2 bases and J by 1 base; unmatched bases: 9. Germline assignment: CDR1 DFQATT and CDR2 SNEGSKA (reference sequence). The DNA of the CDR3 is TGCAGTGCTAGAAGTTTCGGACTAGCGCAATCCTACAATGAGCAGTTCTTC. It specifies CSARSFGLAQSYNEQFF.

Only a few counts were recorded for this clonotype. The chain is built from TRBV6-2 or TRBV6-3 and TRBJ2-7, with 8 bases that match TRBD2. CDR3 length equals 13 residues. Germline V gene sequence: CDR1 MNHEY, CDR2 SVGEGT. Trimming at V came to 8 bases and at J to 0 bases, leaving 3 bases not matched to a gene. CDR3 coding DNA: TGTGCCAGCCAACTAGCGGTCTCCTACGAGCAGTACTTC. Translation: CASQLAVSYEQYF.

This clonotype has a handful of counts. The V and J genes are TRBV6-5 and TRBJ1-6; TRBD1 is a possible D gene (5 bases). V was shortened by 9 bases and J by 4 bases, with 13 bases between the two germline ends. This CDR3 is 14 amino acids long. Looked up from germline, CDR1 is MNHEY and CDR2 is SVGAGI. CDR3 nucleotide sequence: TGTGCCAGTCGGGACGGCCTGTATAATTCACCCCTCCACTTT. Amino acid sequence: CASRDGLYNSPLHF.

The chain employs TRBV20-1 and TRBJ2-5; 9 bases map to TRBD1. The CDR3 has 15 amino acids. Germline V CDR1 and CDR2: DFQATT, SNEGSKA (reference sequence). J was trimmed by 11 bases and V by 4 bases; bases with no gene match: 17. In nucleotides, the CDR3 is TGCAGTGCTAAAGCCCGGGACAGGGTTTACAATGAGCAGTACTTC. Amino acids: CSAKARDRVYNEQYF.

This clonotype showed up just a few times. The chain has TRBV7-2 and TRBJ1-1; 8 nucleotides match TRBD1. The germline V gene encodes CDR1 SGHTA and CDR2 FQGNSA. V shed 5 bases and J 8 bases; nucleotides not matched to a gene: 10. This CDR3 region has 14 residues. The CDR3 loop reads CASSVGPQGAEAFF. The CDR3, as DNA: TGTGCCAGCAGCGTAGGGCCCCAGGGGGCCGAAGCTTTCTTT.

This chain joins TRBV24-1 and TRBJ2-1; a possible D gene is TRBD1 (5 bases). From germline, CDR1 is KGHDR and CDR2 SFDVKD. V shed 4 bases and J shed 3 bases, with 15 bases lying between them. The CDR3 consists of 16 residues. CDR3 loop: CATSDPDSMGYNEQFF. The CDR3 DNA reads as TGTGCCACCAGTGACCCAGACAGTATGGGCTACAATGAGCAGTTCTTC.

The chain has TRBV20-1 and TRBJ2-7, with TRBD2 as a possible D gene (6 bases). The germline CDR1 and CDR2 sequences are DFQATT and SNEGSKA (reference sequence). This CDR3 is 14 amino acids long. Trimming took 3 bases from V and 3 from J, leaving 15 bases between them. As DNA, the CDR3 is TGCAGTGCTAGTCCCGGTCGCGGGGACTACGAGCAGTACTTC. Its protein is CSASPGRGDYEQYF.

The V call is TRBV28, the J call TRBJ1-2; 11 nucleotides agree with TRBD1. J was trimmed by 11 bases and V by 7 bases; bases with no gene match: 6. CDR1 MDHEN and CDR2 SYDVKM come from the germline V gene. The CDR3 extends over 12 amino acids. CDR3: CASKMGQGVYTF. DNA for the CDR3: TGTGCCAGCAAGATGGGACAGGGGGTGTACACCTTC.

This clonotype has only a few counts. The chain combines TRBV5-1 with TRBJ2-5, with 8 bases identical to TRBD2. CDR1 is SGHRS, CDR2 YFSETQ, per germline. The CDR3 runs 16 residues. The J segment lost 5 bases and the V segment lost 0 bases, leaving 9 bases of the junction unmatched. CDR3 sequence (DNA): TGCGCCAGCAGCTTGGGGGTAGCGGGGTCGTTGGAGACCCAGTACTTC. Amino acids: CASSLGVAGSLETQYF.

The CDR3 nucleotides are TGCAGTGCTAGAGATCGTGGCGTGGAGTACAATGAGCAGTTCTTC. Residues: CSARDRGVEYNEQFF. The chain combines TRBV20-1 with TRBJ2-1; D uncertain. V was shortened by 0 bases and J by 4 bases, with 13 bases between the two germline ends. This CDR3 is built from 15 residues. Germline CDR1 and CDR2: DFQATT and SNEGSKA (reference sequence).

V and J are TRBV2 and TRBJ2-1, with 7 bases fitting TRBD2. The DNA end is a closer match to TRBJ2-7, so the J assignment may be wrong. The CDR3 runs to 14 residues. The germline CDR1 and CDR2 sequences are SNHLY and FYNNEI. The CDR3 loop reads CASERDNSYNEQYF. CDR3 in DNA: TGTGCCAGCGAGCGGGATAACTCCTACAATGAGCAGTACTTC.

The rearrangement links TRBV5-1 to TRBJ2-3, with a tentative D call TRBD2 (5 bases). Trimming took off 4 bases at V and 0 bases at J, with 12 bases between the two ends. The CDR3 length is 15 residues. Germline V gives CDR1 SGHRS, CDR2 YFSETQ. This chain's CDR3 is CASSVDSRSTDTQYF. As DNA, the CDR3 is TGCGCCAGCAGCGTGGACTCGCGAAGCACAGATACGCAGTATTTT.

This chain links TRBV7-2 with TRBJ2-1; D remains unclear. Trimming removed 5 bases from V and 4 bases from J, with 21 bases in between. Germline V gives CDR1 SGHTA, CDR2 FQGNSA. This CDR3 comprises 17 residues. CDR3 bases: TGTGCCAGCAGCACCCCAGACCAAGCCCGGAGTTACAATGAGCAGTTCTTC. Its translation: CASSTPDQARSYNEQFF.

This clonotype was seen a few times. The chain couples TRBV28 to TRBJ2-7; TRBD1 matches at 7 bases. Germline CDR1 and CDR2: MDHEN and SYDVKM. This CDR3 region has 14 residues. Trimming at V came to 6 bases and at J to 3 bases, leaving 8 bases not matched to a gene. The CDR3 region has the DNA TGTGCCAGCAGAGACAGGGCTTTCGGCTACGAGCAGTACTTC. Translating gives CASRDRAFGYEQYF.

The rearrangement uses TRBV7-3 and TRBJ2-1; 7 bases map to TRBD1. This CDR3 is 15 amino acids long. CDR1 and CDR2 from the germline V gene are SGHTA and FQGTGA. Trimming removed 10 bases from V and 3 bases from J; junction bases left unmatched: 12. CDR3 nucleotide sequence: TGTGCCACAAGCCCCGGACAGGCGAACTACAATGAGCAGTTCTTC. It encodes CATSPGQANYNEQFF.

In its sample, this clonotype is medium-sized. The chain uses TRBV27 and TRBJ2-2; unclear D gene. Germline V gene lookup returns CDR1 MNHEY and CDR2 SMNVEV (reference sequence). The CDR3 contains 13 residues. V was shortened by 3 bases and J by 7 bases, with 9 bases between the two germline ends. The DNA of the CDR3 is TGTGCCAGCAGTTTCGAGGAGTTCGGGGAGCTGTTTTTT. Protein: CASSFEEFGELFF.